Sequencing of this T cell receptor (beta chain) was carried out in a study of long-term antiretroviral therapy in people with HIV. A note on this clone: Its antigen is unknown.

Trimming shortened V by 5 bases and J by 1 base, and 12 bases separated the two germline ends. The germline V gene has CDR1 SGHKS and CDR2 YYEKEE (reference sequence). The CDR3 extends over 14 amino acids. Sequencing relied on immunoSEQ assay v3.0, run at survey level. Sequenced by immunoSEQ multiplex PCR; TCRdb stores in-frame clones only, minus some. The data show roughly 36,000 clones, roughly 85% seen once. Study results and caveats: Samples were collected from the mid-2000s to the late 2010s under possibly less effective ART regimens. Clones that had undergone expansion before ART prevailed in the repertoire throughout all time points.

This specimen was unsorted PBMCs, taken just over 2.7 years before starting antiretroviral therapy. The gene calls are TRBV5-5 and TRBJ1-1; D is ambiguous. The receptor was derived from a woman aged 30 to 39 with HIV. CDR3 in DNA: TGTGCCAGCAGTCTTGGCTTTTCGAACACTGAAGCTTTCTTT. It yields the protein CASSLGFSNTEAFF.